A selection of T cell receptor beta chains follows, all from one sample in a study of neurological immune-mediated disorders. MiXCR, applied by TCRdb to the 5' RACE reads, yields one record per CDR3 protein. Among over 35,000 distinct CDR3 sequences listed, around 4.5% were seen once. The sample taken for sequencing was PBMCs. The receptors come from a woman aged 60 to 75 with multiple sclerosis. CDR3s include the opening cysteine and the closing phenylalanine or tryptophan. A D gene is named only where the DNA matches it firmly. Clone size, where shown, is once, few, many, or a class for clones that have expanded.

CDR3 protein,CDR3 DNA,D gene,J gene,V gene,clone size
CASSLFGNQPQNF,TGTGCCAGCAGCTTGTTCGGCAATCAGCCCCAGAATTTT,-,TRBJ1-5,TRBV5-6,-
CASSLRYPTGELFF,TGTGCCAGCAGCTTACGCTACCCCACCGGGGAGCTGTTTTTT,-,TRBJ2-2,TRBV7-6,many
CSARVTGRETQYF,TGCAGTGCTAGAGTTACAGGGAGGGAGACCCAGTACTTC,-,TRBJ2-5,TRBV20-1,few
CASSLRGAGANVLTF,TGTGCCAGCAGCCTACGCGGGGCAGGGGCCAACGTCCTGACTTTC,-,TRBJ2-6,TRBV11-2,many
CASSGQGANGYTF,TGCGCCAGCAGCGGACAGGGGGCAAATGGCTACACCTTC,TRBD1,TRBJ1-2,TRBV5-1,many
CASSLGSYTGELFF,TGTGCCAGCAGTTTGGGGTCATACACCGGGGAGCTGTTTTTT,-,TRBJ2-2,TRBV7-2,many
CSVARQGQETQYF,TGCAGCGTTGCCCGCCAGGGACAAGAGACCCAGTACTTC,-,TRBJ2-5,TRBV29-1,-
CSASGQGWDEQFF,-,-,TRBJ2-1,TRBV20-1,few
CASSLAGTGEQFF,TGCGCCAGCAGCTTGGCCGGGACAGGGGAGCAGTTCTTC,TRBD1,TRBJ2-1,TRBV5-1,-
CASRSGTGELRTNEKLFF,TGTGCCAGCAGATCCGGGACAGGGGAACTGCGGACTAATGAAAAACTGTTTTTT,TRBD1,TRBJ1-4,TRBV6-2/TRBV6-3,few
CASSQAGGSETGELFF,TGCGCCAGCAGCCAAGCAGGCGGGAGCGAAACCGGGGAGCTGTTTTTT,TRBD2,TRBJ2-2,TRBV4-1,many
CASSPSSTGSGELFF,TGTGCCAGCAGCCCCTCTTCGACAGGGAGCGGGGAGCTGTTTTTT,TRBD1,TRBJ2-2,TRBV12-3/TRBV12-4,many
CASSLTGGTSPLNF,TGTGCCAGCAGTCTGACAGGGGGAACTTCACCCCTCAACTTT,TRBD1,TRBJ1-6,TRBV12-3/TRBV12-4,few
CASGPGQGRDTQYF,TGTGCCAGCGGGCCGGGACAGGGGCGAGATACGCAGTATTTT,TRBD1,TRBJ2-3,TRBV7-2,few
CASSLVLGSTDTQYF,TGCGCCAGCAGCTTGGTTCTGGGGAGCACAGATACGCAGTATTTT,-,TRBJ2-3,TRBV5-1,-
CASSARAYEQFF,TGTGCCAGCAGCGCCAGGGCCTATGAGCAGTTCTTC,-,TRBJ2-1,TRBV9,many
CASSLTPKGTGELFF,TGCGCCAGCAGCTTAACCCCCAAGGGCACCGGGGAGCTGTTTTTT,-,TRBJ2-2,TRBV5-1,many
CASSLVLYNEQFF,TGCGCCAGCAGCTTGGTTCTCTACAATGAGCAGTTCTTC,-,TRBJ2-1,TRBV5-1,many
CSARSQGNTGELFF,TGCAGTGCTAGGAGCCAGGGGAACACCGGGGAGCTGTTTTTT,-,TRBJ2-2,TRBV20-1,many
CASSLSGVQETQYF,TGCGCCAGCAGCTTGAGCGGGGTTCAGGAGACCCAGTACTTC,TRBD2,TRBJ2-5,TRBV5-1,many
CASSLEAYGYTF,TGTGCCAGCAGCTTAGAGGCCTATGGCTACACCTTC,-,TRBJ1-2,TRBV7-2,many
CASSPDRLDEKLFF,TGTGCCAGCAGTCCCGACCGGCTTGATGAAAAACTGTTTTTT,-,TRBJ1-4,TRBV6-1,many
CASSLQAGPHNEQFF,TGCGCCAGCAGCTTGCAAGCGGGACCCCACAATGAGCAGTTCTTC,TRBD2,TRBJ2-1,TRBV5-1,many
CASSFKLAGDTQYF,TGTGCCAGCAGCTTCAAACTAGCAGGAGATACGCAGTATTTT,-,TRBJ2-3,TRBV5-8,-
CATSRQRGGQPQHF,TGTGCCACCAGCAGACAAAGGGGAGGGCAGCCCCAGCATTTT,-,TRBJ1-5,TRBV15,many
CASSEGLGYEQYF,TGCGCCAGCAGTGAAGGTCTGGGCTACGAGCAGTACTTC,-,TRBJ2-7,TRBV10-1,many
CASSQDSSTDTQYF,TGTGCCAGCAGCCAAGATAGTAGCACAGATACGCAGTATTTT,-,TRBJ2-3,TRBV3-1,-
CASTRVPGELFF,TGTGCCAGCACCAGGGTCCCCGGGGAGCTGTTTTTT,-,TRBJ2-2,TRBV12-3/TRBV12-4,many
CASRLGGEGYGYTF,TGTGCCAGCAGGTTGGGGGGGGAAGGGTATGGCTACACCTTC,-,TRBJ1-2,TRBV6-1,-
CASSYGLAGFSYNEQFF,TGTGCCAGCAGTTACGGACTAGCGGGTTTCTCCTACAATGAGCAGTTCTTC,TRBD2,TRBJ2-1,TRBV6-2/TRBV6-3,few
CASSYSTGGYETQYF,TGTGCCAGCAGTTACAGCACAGGGGGCTACGAGACCCAGTACTTC,TRBD1,TRBJ2-5,TRBV6-5,many
CSAHGLAASGNEQFF,TGCAGTGCGCACGGACTAGCGGCATCTGGGAATGAGCAGTTCTTC,TRBD2,TRBJ2-1,TRBV20-1,many
CSARGRDRFTDTQYF,TGCAGTGCTAGAGGTCGGGACAGATTCACAGATACGCAGTATTTT,TRBD1,TRBJ2-3,TRBV20-1,many
CSAPLTAGGHGDTQYF,TGCAGTGCTCCCCTCACGGCGGGAGGGCATGGAGATACGCAGTATTTT,TRBD2,TRBJ2-3,TRBV20-1,many
CASSLLNTDTQYF,TGTGCCAGCAGTTTATTGAACACAGATACGCAGTATTTT,-,TRBJ2-3,TRBV12-3/TRBV12-4,many
CASSQASREDTQYF,TGTGCCAGCAGTCAAGCTAGCAGGGAGGATACGCAGTATTTT,-,TRBJ2-3,TRBV11-2,many
CASRIIRSF,TGTGCCAGCCGGATAATAAGGTCCTTC,-,TRBJ2-7,TRBV18,few
CASSPDRGRGETQYF,TGTGCCAGCAGCCCCGACAGGGGGCGCGGAGAGACCCAGTACTTC,TRBD1,TRBJ2-5,TRBV6-5,many
CSALSPGAANEQFF,TGCAGTGCTCTTAGCCCCGGGGCCGCAAATGAGCAGTTCTTC,-,TRBJ2-1,TRBV20-1,medium-sized
CSAGASYNEQFF,TGCAGTGCTGGCGCCAGCTACAATGAGCAGTTCTTC,-,TRBJ2-1,TRBV20-1,many
CASSLGHAVTDTQYF,TGCGCCAGCAGCTTGGGTCACGCAGTCACAGATACGCAGTATTTT,-,TRBJ2-3,TRBV5-1,-
CASSAGRGKTNTIYF,TGTGCCAGCAGTGCCGGACGGGGGAAGACGAACACCATATATTTT,-,TRBJ1-3,TRBV5-6,few
CSARSTRESVSDTQYF,TGCAGTGCTAGGAGTACGAGGGAAAGCGTATCAGATACGCAGTATTTT,-,TRBJ2-3,TRBV20-1,many
CASSETSGDNEQFF,TGCGCCAGCAGTGAGACTAGCGGGGATAATGAGCAGTTCTTC,TRBD2,TRBJ2-1,TRBV10-1,many
CASRPRLDTEAFF,TGTGCCAGCAGGCCGCGGTTGGACACTGAAGCTTTCTTT,-,TRBJ1-1,TRBV6-2/TRBV6-3,-
CASSLAGGMNTEAFF,TGTGCCAGCAGTCTCGCAGGGGGGATGAACACTGAAGCTTTCTTT,TRBD1,TRBJ1-1,TRBV28,many
CASSLDTQGPYGYTF,TGCGCCAGCAGCTTGGACACACAGGGGCCCTATGGCTACACCTTC,TRBD1,TRBJ1-2,TRBV5-1,few
CSARGANLPDYNEQFF,TGCAGTGCTAGAGGGGCAAATTTACCGGATTACAATGAGCAGTTCTTC,-,TRBJ2-1,TRBV20-1,-
CSARWTSNTGELFF,TGCAGTGCTAGATGGACGTCGAACACCGGGGAGCTGTTTTTT,-,TRBJ2-2,TRBV20-1,many
CANWDSRVRHNEQFF,TGTGCCAACTGGGACAGCCGAGTACGTCACAATGAGCAGTTCTTC,TRBD1,TRBJ2-1,TRBV6-1,few
CASSPSGRLYEQYF,TGTGCCAGCTCCCCAAGCGGCAGACTCTACGAGCAGTACTTC,-,TRBJ2-7,TRBV18,many
CASSPAGTGYGYTF,TGTGCCAGCAGCCCAGCCGGGACGGGCTATGGCTACACCTTC,-,TRBJ1-2,TRBV7-2,few